The clone carrying this T cell receptor beta chain appeared many times. The sample originates from a study of T cells in Graves' hyperthyroidism and ophthalmopathy. It was RNA transcripts that yielded the amplified TCR beta CDR3 regions. Primed by the HTBI set, a first-round RT-PCR was run on the TCR CDR3. TCRdb re-called the multiplex PCR reads through MiXCR, storing one row per CDR3 protein. The sample includes about 640,000 distinct CDR3 sequences, under 25% of them seen just once. The sample was blood. This clonotype was sampled from a man between 25 and 39 years old with Graves' ophthalmopathy.

The DNA for the CDR3 is TGTGCCAGCATCGGGGGACATTCGAACACTGAAGCTTTCTTT. This translates into CASIGGHSNTEAFF. V and J are TRBV27 and TRBJ1-1, with a possible D match to TRBD1 (6 bases). The V end lost 7 bases, the J end lost 1 base, and 13 bases lay between the germline ends. The CDR3 contains 14 residues. The germline CDR1 and CDR2 sequences are MNHEY and SMNVEV (reference sequence).